The 20 T cell receptor beta chains below come from one sample, sequenced in a study of T-cell memory formation after mild COVID-19. One entry per CDR3 protein results from TCRdb running MiXCR on the 5' RACE reads. The sample lists fewer than 350,000 distinct CDR3 sequences, approximately 8.4% seen once, with about 20% in the top ten. Sequencing was performed on PBMCs or a T cell subset sorted from them (not recorded which). The receptors were sampled from a man between 18 and 29 years old who had mild COVID-19 (a few samples of this study predate the infection). Cell type and time point are not known.

This clonotype was picked up a small number of times. The V gene is TRBV10-1, the J gene TRBJ2-1, with 12 bases that match TRBD1. CDR1 is WNHNN, CDR2 SYGVQD, per germline (reference sequence). The CDR3 covers 18 residues. V was clipped by 2 bases and J by 10 bases; unmatched bases: 15. CDR3 sequence: CASSEPPWDRGPNLEQFF. The CDR3, as DNA: TGCGCCAGCAGTGAGCCTCCTTGGGACAGGGGGCCTAATTTGGAGCAGTTCTTC.

This clonotype has just a few counts. The chain links TRBV20-1 to TRBJ2-3, with 7 bases aligning to TRBD1. CDR3 length equals 15 residues. The germline CDR1 and CDR2 sequences are DFQATT and SNEGSKA (reference sequence). V trimming: 0 bases; J trimming: 3 bases; junction bases outside the gene matches: 6. CDR3 in DNA: TGCAGTGCTAGAGATGTCAGGGGGTTAACAGATACGCAGTATTTT. This codes for CSARDVRGLTDTQYF.

The CDR3 loop is CASSITGPNNSPLHF. The CDR3 DNA reads as TGTGCCAGCAGCATCACAGGGCCAAATAATTCACCCCTCCACTTT. This chain uses TRBV7-9 with TRBJ1-6; TRBD1 might be the D (6 bases). CDR1 and CDR2 (germline): SEHNR, FQNEAQ (reference sequence). The V end was cut by 5 bases, the J end by 5 bases, with 13 bases between. The CDR3 totals 15 residues. Filled out from reference TRBV7-9 and TRBJ1-6, the complete variable domain reads DTGVSQNPRHKITKRGQNVTFRCDPISEHNRLYWYRQTLGQGPEFLTYFQNEAQLEKSRLLSDRFSAERPKGSFSTLEIQRTEQGDSAMYLCASSITGPNNSPLHFGNGTRLTVT.

This clonotype has a count of ten or more. V is TRBV7-2 and J is TRBJ2-7; 10 bases fit TRBD1. This CDR3 spans 15 amino acids. Germline V gene data show CDR1 as SGHTA and CDR2 as FQGNSA. Trimming cost V 6 bases and J 4 bases; bases outside gene matches: 9. CDR3 in amino acids: CASSPSTGGLYEQYF. CDR3 bases: TGTGCCAGCAGTCCTTCGACAGGGGGCTTATACGAGCAGTACTTC.

This clonotype has a handful of counts. The chain links TRBV6-6 to TRBJ1-1, with 8 bases identical to TRBD1. The V gene end was trimmed by 5 bases and the J gene end by 4 bases; junction bases not matched to a gene: 9. Germline V CDR1 and CDR2: MNHNY, SVGAGI (reference sequence). CDR3 size: 15 residues. CDR3 nucleotides: TGTGCCAGCAGTCCGACAGGGGCGGAGGGCACTGAAGCTTTCTTT. Its protein product is CASSPTGAEGTEAFF.

The chain links TRBV5-1 to TRBJ1-1; D is unresolved. In germline, CDR1 is SGHRS, CDR2 YFSETQ. Trimming stripped 0 bases from V and 0 bases from J, with 15 bases between. This CDR3 comprises 17 residues. DNA of the CDR3: TGCGCCAGCAGCTTGGCGCAGTTGGACCATATGAACACTGAAGCTTTCTTT. Its translation: CASSLAQLDHMNTEAFF.

The sample holds many counts of this clonotype. The chain recombines TRBV7-3 with TRBJ2-5, with 8 nucleotides matching TRBD2. The CDR3 loop spans 17 amino acids. Trimming took 1 base from V and 5 from J; bases not matched to a gene: 12. The germline V gene has CDR1 SGHTA and CDR2 FQGTGA. CDR3 protein: CASSLRGLGDSPETQYF. In nucleotides, the CDR3 is TGTGCCAGCAGCTTAAGGGGACTAGGAGATAGTCCGGAGACCCAGTACTTC. The full variable domain, with the rest looked up from reference TRBV7-3 and TRBJ2-5, is GAGVSQTPSNKVTEKGKYVELRCDPISGHTALYWYRQSLGQGPEFLIYFQGTGAADDSGLPNDRFFAVRPEGSVSTLKIQRTERGDSAVYLCASSLRGLGDSPETQYFGPGTRLLVL.

The J gene is TRBJ2-3, the V gene TRBV7-9; no definite D call. The CDR3 consists of 12 residues. V gave up 7 bases and J gave up 5 bases, with 10 bases separating them. The germline V gene has CDR1 SEHNR and CDR2 FQNEAQ (reference sequence). CDR3 bases: TGTGCCAGCACCCTTGTAGGAGATACGCAGTATTTT. Translated, it gives CASTLVGDTQYF.

This clonotype was seen many times. The chain has TRBV5-1 and TRBJ1-6; D is undetermined. CDR3 length: 13 amino acids. Trimming shortened V by 0 bases and J by 7 bases, and 5 bases separated the two germline ends. Germline values: CDR1 SGHRS, CDR2 YFSETQ. Written as DNA, the CDR3 is TGCGCCAGCAGCTTGGTTACCAATTCACCCCTCCACTTT. Its translation is CASSLVTNSPLHF.

Ten or more counts support this clonotype. This chain joins TRBV4-2 and TRBJ1-3, with D tentatively TRBD1 (5 bases). Germline V gene sequence: CDR1 LGHNA, CDR2 YNFKEQ. V lost 8 bases, J lost 4 bases, and 15 bases lay in between. The CDR3 has 14 amino acids. DNA of the CDR3: TGTGCCAGCCGGACATCCCAGGAGGGAAACACCATATATTTT. Amino acid sequence: CASRTSQEGNTIYF.

This clonotype has just a few counts. The chain has TRBV7-9 and TRBJ2-3, with unresolved D. CDR3 length equals 15 residues. Germline values: CDR1 SEHNR, CDR2 FQNEAQ (reference sequence). V was trimmed by 4 bases and J by 6 bases, leaving 17 bases between them. The DNA of the CDR3 is TGTGCCAGCAGCTCCTTCAGAGAGAAGGCGGATACGCAGTATTTT. It codes for CASSSFREKADTQYF.

The sample holds a few counts of this clonotype. This chain joins TRBV4-3 and TRBJ2-2; no clear D gene. Trimming took 1 base from V and 6 from J, leaving 12 bases between them. The germline CDR1 and CDR2 sequences are LGHNA and YSLEER. This CDR3 has 15 residues. CDR3 nucleotides: TGCGCCAGCAGCCAAGCCCGTGCGGTCTCCGGGGAGCTGTTTTTT. This translates into CASSQARAVSGELFF.

This clonotype came up a few times. CDR3 sequence: CASSRRRRTGDNSPLHF. The CDR3 DNA reads as TGTGCCAGCAGCCGACGCCGACGGACAGGGGATAATTCACCCCTCCACTTT. The chain couples TRBV6-6 to TRBJ1-6; 9 nucleotides match TRBD1. The CDR3 length is 17 residues. V was clipped by 6 bases and J by 5 bases; unmatched bases: 11. Germline V gene sequence: CDR1 MNHNY, CDR2 SVGAGI (reference sequence).

V is TRBV12-3 or TRBV12-4 and J is TRBJ1-1; TRBD1 might be the D (5 bases). This CDR3 comprises 13 residues. V lost 3 bases and J 4 bases, leaving 9 bases between the germline ends. The CDR3 DNA reads TGTGCCAGCAGTTTCCAGGGACCCACTGAAGCTTTCTTT. It yields the protein CASSFQGPTEAFF.

This clonotype occurred many times. The chain carries TRBV4-3 and TRBJ1-6; 9 bases match TRBD1. Germline V lookup: CDR1 LGHNA, CDR2 YSLEER. The CDR3 sequence is 14 residues long. After removal of 4 bases from V and 10 bases from J, the junction contained 5 bases not matched to a gene. CDR3 DNA: TGCGCCAGCAGCCCGGGACAGGGCCACTCACCCCTCCACTTT. This translates into CASSPGQGHSPLHF.

The V call is TRBV2, the J call TRBJ1-5; 10 positions agree with TRBD1. Germline-derived CDR1 and CDR2 are SNHLY and FYNNEI. The junction had 3 bases not matched to a gene; V was cut back by 4 bases and J by 6 bases. This CDR3 contains 14 residues. The CDR3 DNA sequence: TGTGCCAGCAGTGCCGGGACAGGGGCTCAGCCCCAGCATTTT. Amino acids: CASSAGTGAQPQHF.

In its sample, this clonotype was seen a few times. The chain couples TRBV11-2 to TRBJ2-2, with D possibly TRBD2 on 5 matching bases. Germline CDR1 is SGHAT and CDR2 is FQNNGV. This CDR3 region has 16 residues. V gave up 6 bases and J gave up 3 bases, with 17 bases separating them. CDR3 bases: TGTGCCAGCAGGATAAGAGGGCTAGCCCACACCGGGGAGCTGTTTTTT. Translated: CASRIRGLAHTGELFF.

In its sample, this clonotype was seen a few times. V usage is TRBV5-1 and J usage is TRBJ2-1; D remains unclear. CDR1 is SGHRS and CDR2 is YFSETQ in the germline V gene. The CDR3 consists of 16 residues. Trimming removed 4 bases from V and 0 bases from J, with 14 bases in between. DNA for the CDR3: TGCGCCAGCAGCCGTACGGACGGACGCTCCTACAATGAGCAGTTCTTC. It yields the protein CASSRTDGRSYNEQFF.

The CDR3 sequence is CASSKNSGANVLTF. For the CDR3, the DNA is TGTGCCAGCAGCAAAAACTCTGGGGCCAACGTCCTGACTTTC. The chain joins TRBV7-2 to TRBJ2-6; no reliable D call. The V gene lost 5 bases and the J gene lost 0 bases, with 5 bases spanning the gap. CDR3 length: 14 residues. The germline CDR1 and CDR2 sequences are SGHTA and FQGNSA.

In this sample, this clonotype turned up a few times. The chain couples TRBV5-6 to TRBJ1-2; D uncertain. CDR1 and CDR2 (germline): SGHDT, YYEEEE. The CDR3 sequence is 12 residues long. Trimming left V 2 bases short and J 8 bases short, with 10 bases between. The CDR3 loop reads CASSFSEMGYTF. The CDR3 coding sequence is TGTGCCAGCAGCTTCTCAGAAATGGGCTACACCTTC.